Following are 5 T cell receptor beta chains from one sample sequenced in a study of spatial heterogeneity in lung cancer. TCRdb passed the 5' RACE reads through MiXCR, listing each CDR3 protein once. The sample gives 1,300 to 1,500 distinct CDR3 sequences, 20% to 25% of which show up once; under 20% is in the top ten. Points from the study as a whole: How many expanded intratumoral alpha and beta TCRs were present tracked the tumor mutation count, which was a count of nonsynonymous mutations.

Which antigens these TCRs recognize remains unknown. Time point denoted: sample taken at primary tumor resection. The specimen comprised lung tumor tissue, sampled at surgery. These receptors all stem from a male donor with early-stage non-small cell lung cancer.

Concerning this clonotype: As an off-target read in a library built for alpha chains, this beta chain has a frequency of little significance. J is TRBJ2-7 and V is TRBV6-5; unclear D gene. The V gene lost 7 bases and the J gene lost 2 bases, with 15 bases spanning the gap. Per the germline V gene, CDR1 is MNHEY and CDR2 is SVGAGI. CDR3 length: 14 residues. For the CDR3, the DNA is TGTGCCAGCACCCCCGCAATGGGGACCTACGAGCAGTACTTC. Translating gives CASTPAMGTYEQYF.

A note on this clonotype: This beta chain is a stray read from a library made for alpha chains; its abundance is not meaningful. The chain links TRBV2 to TRBJ2-7; 9 nucleotides line up with TRBD2. CDR3 length equals 14 residues. The trim removed 8 bases at V and 7 bases at J, leaving 12 bases unmatched. Germline CDR1 SNHLY, CDR2 FYNNEI. CDR3 in amino acids: CASGASGNRKEQYF. The CDR3 region has the DNA TGTGCCAGCGGGGCTAGCGGGAACCGTAAGGAGCAGTACTTC.

Concerning this clonotype itself: This beta chain is a stray sequence in a library constructed for alpha chains; its clone size is not meaningful. The chain is built from TRBV12-3 or TRBV12-4 and TRBJ2-5; TRBD2 aligns across 8 bases. The CDR3 has 15 residues. V shed 3 bases, J shed 2 bases, and the junction held 5 bases outside the gene matches. CDR3 sequence (DNA): TGTGCCAGCAGTTTCGGTAGCGGGAAGCAAGAGACCCAGTACTTC. This encodes CASSFGSGKQETQYF.

This clonotype turned up a few times. This beta chain is a stray sequence in a library constructed for alpha chains; its clone size is not meaningful. The chain carries TRBV5-1 and TRBJ2-2, with D perhaps TRBD1 or TRBD2 (6 bases each). The CDR3 totals 14 residues. Germline-derived CDR1 and CDR2 are SGHRS and YFSETQ. V was shortened by 5 bases and J by 3 bases, with 11 bases between the two germline ends. The CDR3 DNA is TGCGCCAGCAGAGGGGGGACGGACACCGGGGAGCTGTTTTTT. Its protein is CASRGGTDTGELFF.

Of note for this clonotype: This beta chain appears as a stray read in a library generated for alpha chains; its size is not informative. This chain uses TRBV20-1 with TRBJ2-7; TRBD2 matches at 8 bases. Germline V gene lookup returns CDR1 DFQATT and CDR2 SNEGSKA (reference sequence). The CDR3 is made up of 14 amino acids. Trimming removed 7 bases from V and 0 bases from J; junction bases left unmatched: 8. The CDR3 bases are TGCAGTGGGCGGGAGGACCCTAGCTCCTACGAGCAGTACTTC. The encoded protein is CSGREDPSSYEQYF.